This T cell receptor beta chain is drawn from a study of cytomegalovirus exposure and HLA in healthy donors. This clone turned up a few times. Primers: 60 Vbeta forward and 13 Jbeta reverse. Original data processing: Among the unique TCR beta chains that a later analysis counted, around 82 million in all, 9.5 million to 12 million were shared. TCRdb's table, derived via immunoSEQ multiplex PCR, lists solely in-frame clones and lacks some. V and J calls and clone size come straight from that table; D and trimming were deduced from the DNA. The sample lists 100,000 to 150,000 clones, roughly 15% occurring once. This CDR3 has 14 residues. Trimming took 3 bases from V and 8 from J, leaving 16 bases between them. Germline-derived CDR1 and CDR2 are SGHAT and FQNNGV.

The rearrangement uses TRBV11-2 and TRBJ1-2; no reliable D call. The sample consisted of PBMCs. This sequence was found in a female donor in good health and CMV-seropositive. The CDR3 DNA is TGTGCCAGCAGCTTCGGGCCACGGGAGGACGGCTACACCTTC. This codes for CASSFGPREDGYTF. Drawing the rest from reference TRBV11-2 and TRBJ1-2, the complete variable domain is EAGVAQSPRYKIIEKRQSVAFWCNPISGHATLYWYQQILGQGPKLLIQFQNNGVVDDSQLPKDRFSAERLKGVDSTLKIQPAKLEDSAVYLCASSFGPREDGYTFGSGTRLTVV.